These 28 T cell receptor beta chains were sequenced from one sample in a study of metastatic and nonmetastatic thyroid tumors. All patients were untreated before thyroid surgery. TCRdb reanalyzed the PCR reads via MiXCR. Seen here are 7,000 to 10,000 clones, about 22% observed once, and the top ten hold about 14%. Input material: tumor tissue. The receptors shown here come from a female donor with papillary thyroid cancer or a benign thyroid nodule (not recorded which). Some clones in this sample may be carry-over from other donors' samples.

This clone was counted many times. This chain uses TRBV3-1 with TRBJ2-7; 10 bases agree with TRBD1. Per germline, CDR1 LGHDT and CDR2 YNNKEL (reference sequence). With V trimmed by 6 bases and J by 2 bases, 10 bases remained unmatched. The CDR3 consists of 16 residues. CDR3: CASSQTDRGNPYEQYF. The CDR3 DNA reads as TGTGCCAGCAGTCAAACGGACAGGGGGAACCCCTACGAGCAGTACTTC.

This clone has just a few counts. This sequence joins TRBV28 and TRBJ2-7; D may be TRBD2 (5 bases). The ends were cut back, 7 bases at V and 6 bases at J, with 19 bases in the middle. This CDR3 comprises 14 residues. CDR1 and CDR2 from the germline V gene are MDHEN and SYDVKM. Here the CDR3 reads CASKYTGERVEQYF. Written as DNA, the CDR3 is TGTGCCAGCAAATATACTGGGGAGAGGGTCGAGCAGTACTTC.

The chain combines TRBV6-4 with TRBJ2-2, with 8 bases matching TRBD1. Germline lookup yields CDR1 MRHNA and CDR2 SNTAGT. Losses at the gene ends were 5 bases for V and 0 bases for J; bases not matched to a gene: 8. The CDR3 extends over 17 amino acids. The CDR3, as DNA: TGTGCCAGCAGTCGCTCAACAGGGGGGACGAACACCGGGGAGCTGTTTTTT. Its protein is CASSRSTGGTNTGELFF.

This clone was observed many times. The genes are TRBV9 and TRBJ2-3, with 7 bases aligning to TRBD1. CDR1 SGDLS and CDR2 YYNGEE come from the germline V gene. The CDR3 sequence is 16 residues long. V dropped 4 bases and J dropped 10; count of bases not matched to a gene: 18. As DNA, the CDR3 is TGTGCCAGCAGCACGCAAACCCAGGGGGTTTACGAAGCGCAGTATTTT. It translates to CASSTQTQGVYEAQYF.

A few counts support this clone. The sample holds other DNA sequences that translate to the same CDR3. Here the CDR3 reads CASTRGRYNEQFF. CDR3 sequence (DNA): TGTGCCAGCACTCGCGGAAGGTACAATGAGCAGTTCTTC. The gene calls are TRBV2 and TRBJ2-1; no clear D gene. Germline V gene lookup returns CDR1 SNHLY and CDR2 FYNNEI. Trimming cost V 7 bases and J 4 bases, with 11 bases left between them. This CDR3 has 13 amino acids.

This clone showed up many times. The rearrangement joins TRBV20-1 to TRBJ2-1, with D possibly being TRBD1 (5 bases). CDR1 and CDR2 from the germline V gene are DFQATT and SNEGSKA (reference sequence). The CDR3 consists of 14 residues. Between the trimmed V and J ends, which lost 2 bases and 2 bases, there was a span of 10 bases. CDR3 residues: CSARSLGAYNEQFF. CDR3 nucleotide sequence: TGCAGTGCTAGAAGTCTAGGGGCCTACAATGAGCAGTTCTTC.

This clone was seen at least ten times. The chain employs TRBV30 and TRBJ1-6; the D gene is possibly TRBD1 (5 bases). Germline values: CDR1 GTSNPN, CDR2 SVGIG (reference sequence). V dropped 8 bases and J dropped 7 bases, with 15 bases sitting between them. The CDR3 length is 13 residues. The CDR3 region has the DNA TGTGCCGGATCGGGGCAGCAAAATTCACCCCTCCACTTT. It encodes CAGSGQQNSPLHF.

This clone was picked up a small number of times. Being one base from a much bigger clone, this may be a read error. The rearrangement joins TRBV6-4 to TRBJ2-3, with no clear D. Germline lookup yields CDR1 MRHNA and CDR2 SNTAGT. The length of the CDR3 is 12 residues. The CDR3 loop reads CASSPSLTEQYF. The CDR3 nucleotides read TGCGCCAGCAGTCCATCTCTGACGGAGCAGTATTTT.

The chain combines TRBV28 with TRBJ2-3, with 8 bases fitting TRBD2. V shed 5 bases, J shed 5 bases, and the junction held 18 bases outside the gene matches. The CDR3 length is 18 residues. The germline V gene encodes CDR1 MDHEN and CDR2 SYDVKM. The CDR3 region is CASSPLGGGLGGGDTQYF. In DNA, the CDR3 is TGTGCCAGCAGTCCCCTCGGGGGGGGGCTGGGGGGCGGAGATACGCAGTATTTT.

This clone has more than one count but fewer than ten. CDR3 bases: TGTGCCAGTAGAGGACAACAGGCTAGCAATCAGCCCCAGCATTTT. This translates into CASRGQQASNQPQHF. The J gene is TRBJ1-5, the V gene TRBV19; D is possibly TRBD1 (5 bases). CDR3 size: 15 residues. Germline CDR1 and CDR2: LNHDA and SQIVND (reference sequence). Trimming stripped 6 bases from V and 0 bases from J, with 12 bases between.

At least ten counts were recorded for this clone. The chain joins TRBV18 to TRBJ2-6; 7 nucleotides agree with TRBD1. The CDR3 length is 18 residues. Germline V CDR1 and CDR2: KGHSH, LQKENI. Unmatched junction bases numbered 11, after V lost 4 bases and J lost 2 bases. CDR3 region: CASSQYGQARTGANVLTF. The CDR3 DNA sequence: TGTGCCAGCTCACAATACGGACAGGCTAGGACTGGGGCCAACGTCCTGACTTTC.

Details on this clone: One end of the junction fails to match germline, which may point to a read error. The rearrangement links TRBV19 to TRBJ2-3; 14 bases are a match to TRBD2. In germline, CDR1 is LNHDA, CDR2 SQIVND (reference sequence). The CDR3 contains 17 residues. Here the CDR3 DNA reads TGTGCCAGTATCCACTCCGGGACTAGCGGGAGCCGGGATACGAAGTATTTT. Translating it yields CASIHSGTSGSRDTKYF.

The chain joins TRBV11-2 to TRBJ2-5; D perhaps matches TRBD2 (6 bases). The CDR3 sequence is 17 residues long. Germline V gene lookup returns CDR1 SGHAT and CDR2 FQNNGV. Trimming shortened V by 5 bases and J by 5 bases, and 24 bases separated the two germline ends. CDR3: CASSPPGQSCGMETQYF. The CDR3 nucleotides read TGTGCCAGCAGCCCGCCCGGTCAGTCTTGCGGGATGGAGACCCAGTACTTC.

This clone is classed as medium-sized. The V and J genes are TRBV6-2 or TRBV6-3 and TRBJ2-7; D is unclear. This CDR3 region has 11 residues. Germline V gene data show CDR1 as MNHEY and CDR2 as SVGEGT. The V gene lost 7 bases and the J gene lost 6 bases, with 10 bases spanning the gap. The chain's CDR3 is CASTGLREQYF. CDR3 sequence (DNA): TGTGCCAGCACCGGTCTACGCGAGCAGTACTTC.

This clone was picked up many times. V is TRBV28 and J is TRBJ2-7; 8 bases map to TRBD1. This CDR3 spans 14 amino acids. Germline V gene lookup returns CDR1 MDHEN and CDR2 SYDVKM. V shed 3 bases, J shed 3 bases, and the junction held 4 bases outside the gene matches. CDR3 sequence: CASSFQGALYEQYF. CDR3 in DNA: TGTGCCAGCAGTTTCCAGGGGGCACTCTACGAGCAGTACTTC.

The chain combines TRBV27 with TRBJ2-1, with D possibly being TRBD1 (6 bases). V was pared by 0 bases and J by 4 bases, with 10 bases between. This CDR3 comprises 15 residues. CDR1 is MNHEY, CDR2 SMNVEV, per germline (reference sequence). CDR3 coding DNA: TGTGCCAGCAGTTTATCCCGGGACACTTACAATGAGCAGTTCTTC. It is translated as CASSLSRDTYNEQFF.

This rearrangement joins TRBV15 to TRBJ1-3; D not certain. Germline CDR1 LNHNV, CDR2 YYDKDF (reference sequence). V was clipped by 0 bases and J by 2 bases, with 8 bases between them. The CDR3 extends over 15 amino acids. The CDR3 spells CATSRDRGTGNTIYF. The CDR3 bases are TGTGCCACCAGCAGAGATAGAGGGACTGGAAACACCATATATTTT.

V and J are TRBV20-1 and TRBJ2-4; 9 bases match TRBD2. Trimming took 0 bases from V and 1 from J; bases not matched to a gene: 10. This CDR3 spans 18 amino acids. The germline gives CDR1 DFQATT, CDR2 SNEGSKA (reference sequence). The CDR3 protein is CSARDSRSSGSAKNIQYF. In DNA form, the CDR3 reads TGCAGTGCTAGAGATAGTCGGAGTAGCGGGAGTGCCAAAAACATTCAGTACTTC.

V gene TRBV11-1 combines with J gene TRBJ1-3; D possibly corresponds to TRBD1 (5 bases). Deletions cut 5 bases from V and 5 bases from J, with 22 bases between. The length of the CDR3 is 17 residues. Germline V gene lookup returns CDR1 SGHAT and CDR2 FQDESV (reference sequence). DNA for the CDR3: TGTGCCAGCAGCCCAATCCGCCAGACAGTTCCTAGAAACACCATATATTTT. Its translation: CASSPIRQTVPRNTIYF.

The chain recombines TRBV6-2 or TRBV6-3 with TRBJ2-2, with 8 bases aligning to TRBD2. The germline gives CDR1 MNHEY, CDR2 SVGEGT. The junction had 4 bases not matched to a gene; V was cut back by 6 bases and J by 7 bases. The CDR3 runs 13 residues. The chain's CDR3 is CASRARGGGELFF. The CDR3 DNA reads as TGTGCCAGCAGGGCTCGGGGGGGCGGGGAGCTGTTTTTT.

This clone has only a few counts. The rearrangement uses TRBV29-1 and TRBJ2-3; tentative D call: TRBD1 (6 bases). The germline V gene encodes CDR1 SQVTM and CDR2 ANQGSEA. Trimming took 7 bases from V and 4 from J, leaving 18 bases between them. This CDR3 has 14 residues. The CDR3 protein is CSALLIQGSDTQYF. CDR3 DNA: TGCAGCGCTCTCTTAATACAGGGATCAGATACGCAGTATTTT.

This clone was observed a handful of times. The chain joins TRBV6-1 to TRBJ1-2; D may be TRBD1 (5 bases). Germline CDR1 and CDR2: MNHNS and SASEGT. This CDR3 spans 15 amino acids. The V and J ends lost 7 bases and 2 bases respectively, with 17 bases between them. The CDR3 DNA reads TGTGCCAGCACCGAATGGGTCAGGGAGAACTATGGCTACACCTTC. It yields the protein CASTEWVRENYGYTF.

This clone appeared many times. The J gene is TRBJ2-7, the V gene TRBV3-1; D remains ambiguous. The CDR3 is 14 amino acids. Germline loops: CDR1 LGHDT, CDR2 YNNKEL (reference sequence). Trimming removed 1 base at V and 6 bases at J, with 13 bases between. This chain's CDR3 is CASSQARVGREQYF. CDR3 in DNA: TGTGCCAGCAGCCAAGCCCGGGTAGGTCGCGAGCAGTACTTC.

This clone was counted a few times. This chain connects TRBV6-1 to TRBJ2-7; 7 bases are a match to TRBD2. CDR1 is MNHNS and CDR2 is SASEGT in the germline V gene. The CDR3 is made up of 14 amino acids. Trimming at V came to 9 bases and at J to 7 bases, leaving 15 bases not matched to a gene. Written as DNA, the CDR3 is TGTGCCAGTAAATCTGGACCGGGAGGCATGGAGCAGTACGTC. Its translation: CASKSGPGGMEQYV.

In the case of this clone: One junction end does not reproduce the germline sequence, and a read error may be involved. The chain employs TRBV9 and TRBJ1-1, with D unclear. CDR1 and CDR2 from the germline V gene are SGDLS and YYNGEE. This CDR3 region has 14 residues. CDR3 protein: CASSPPGVYTEDFF. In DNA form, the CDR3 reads TGTGCCAGCAGCCCCCCTGGGGTTTACACCGAAGATTTCTTT.

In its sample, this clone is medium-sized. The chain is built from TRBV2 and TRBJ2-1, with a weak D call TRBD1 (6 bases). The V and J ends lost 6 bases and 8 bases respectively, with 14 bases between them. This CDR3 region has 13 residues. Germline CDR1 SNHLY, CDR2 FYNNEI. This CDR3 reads CASSQDSDDEQFF. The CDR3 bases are TGTGCCAGCAGCCAGGACAGCGACGATGAGCAGTTCTTC.

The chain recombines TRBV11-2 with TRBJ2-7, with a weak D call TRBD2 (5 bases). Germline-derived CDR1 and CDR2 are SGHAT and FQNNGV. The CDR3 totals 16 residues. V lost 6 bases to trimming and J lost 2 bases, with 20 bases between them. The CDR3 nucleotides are TGTGCCAGCAGAAGATATGGGCGATCGAGGGCCTACGAGCAGTACTTC. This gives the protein CASRRYGRSRAYEQYF.

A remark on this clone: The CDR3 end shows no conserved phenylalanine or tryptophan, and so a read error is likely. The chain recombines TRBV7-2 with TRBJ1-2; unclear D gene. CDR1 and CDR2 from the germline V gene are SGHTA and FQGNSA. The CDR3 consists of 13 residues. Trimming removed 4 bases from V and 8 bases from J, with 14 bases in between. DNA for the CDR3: TGTGCCAGCAGCTCGTACATATCTCGGGGCTACACCTCC. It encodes CASSSYISRGYTS.